This TCR beta chain was obtained from a study of T cell repertoires in cytomegalovirus infection (dated by TCRdb to the late 2010s). About the study as a whole: Because public TCR beta signatures pointed to carriage of CMV infection together with the matching HLA type, the HLA type of each donor mattered for the analysis.

V is pared back by 4 bases and J by 0 bases, with 24 bases lying between the germline termini. CDR1 MDHEN and CDR2 SYDVKM are derived from the germline V gene. The CDR3 starts with the cysteine, ends with the phenylalanine, and has 19 residues. CDR3 DNA is the only sequence kept; it has 57 bases, read in frame from the first base. For sequencing, an Illumina HiSeq 1500 was employed. Using fastp at Q25 and MiXCR, TCRdb reprocessed the public reads and kept productive beta chains. Rows with a matching CDR3 protein are joined into one entry that keeps the most common DNA and genes. This sample has about 180,000 distinct CDR3 sequences in its table, and roughly 14% of those were observed once. The ten largest make up over 20% of the sample. A few counts support this clonotype. The specificity of this receptor is unknown. No clone much larger than this one lies a single base away; base qualities are absent.

General study outcomes and caveats: The ex vivo response was dominated by HLA-C-restricted CMV-specific TCR beta clonotypes, which also provided the single most frequent clonotype in two of eight donors. Carriers of CMV infection plus the relevant HLA type were discriminated by the cumulative frequency of public TCR beta family members in the study cohort and in an independent 352-donor cohort.

The receptor comes from a human donor in good health (CMV status not recorded). Some clones in this sample may be carry-over from other donors' samples. The sample was PBMCs. The rearrangement combines TRBV28 with TRBJ1-1, with a tentative D gene TRBD1 over 5 matching bases. The nucleotide sequence is TGTGCCAGCAGTTCCCTGACAGCCGAGCTTCGATGGCTGAACACTGAAGCTTTCTTT. Translation gives CASSSLTAELRWLNTEAFF.